This is a list of T cell receptor beta chains from one sample in a study of blood T cell repertoires in COVID-19. The assay was immunoSEQ multiplex PCR, and TCRdb's table has in-frame clones only and misses some. The sample lists about 440,000 clones, about 92% seen once, with 0.6% in the top ten. The sequencing sample was made of PBMCs or T cells enriched from blood (not recorded which). Receptors originate from a man between 18 and 35 years old who had recovered from COVID-19. The conserved cysteine and the conserved F or W are not part of the CDR3 here.

v_call,j_call,cdr3_aa
TRBV19,TRBJ2-1,ASSIVSDNEQF
TRBV6-5,TRBJ1-6,ASSRQGDNSPLH
TRBV7-3,TRBJ2-3,ASRQGQDTQY
TRBV3-1/TRBV3-2,TRBJ1-5,ASGQNNQPQH
TRBV5-5,TRBJ1-2,ASSRDSNYGYT
TRBV5-5,TRBJ2-3,ASSSLGGGASDTQY
TRBV5-4,TRBJ2-2,ASSLGASGATGELF
TRBV28,TRBJ2-7,ASNPGQGYEQY
TRBV29-1,TRBJ1-2,SVGGGGRGQNYGYT
TRBV5-6,TRBJ1-6,ASSLYDRGNSPLH
TRBV6-2/TRBV6-3,TRBJ1-4,ASSYSRPGNEKLF
TRBV7-8,TRBJ2-5,ASSPRATSGGTETQY
TRBV19,TRBJ1-2,ASSLLQGTAEGYT
TRBV11-3,TRBJ1-4,ASSFGAGITNEKLF
TRBV11-2,TRBJ2-7,ASSTSETVLDYEQY
TRBV6-5,TRBJ1-5,ASSPLGGLSQPQH
TRBV2,TRBJ2-7,ASSHGGDRGYEQY
TRBV29-1,TRBJ1-1,SVGQGGTEAF
TRBV2,TRBJ1-1,ASLPGVGIAF
TRBV4-1,TRBJ1-2,ASSQVTTGGYGYT
TRBV12-3/TRBV12-4,TRBJ1-6,ASRGTGSWPLH
TRBV28,TRBJ2-5,ASSPGTSVFEAKETQY
TRBV19,TRBJ1-1,ASSREMGAEAF
TRBV27,TRBJ1-2,ASSQGGSFYGYT
TRBV5-6,TRBJ1-6,ASSSIGTGDNSPLH
TRBV9,TRBJ1-3,ASSPRGGTGNTIY
TRBV6-5,TRBJ1-1,ASSYSLRVNTEAF
TRBV15,TRBJ2-1,ATSRVRRDDNEQF
TRBV14,TRBJ1-5,ASSQYLNQPQH
TRBV19,TRBJ1-2,ASTRDTYGYT
TRBV7-6,TRBJ2-7,ASSRGQGPLSYEQY
TRBV9,TRBJ2-5,ASSVAVSGTVGETQY
TRBV30,TRBJ1-1,AWSVGLTGTEAF
TRBV5-1,TRBJ1-1,ASSFGGFNTEAF
TRBV27,TRBJ1-5,ASSDDRVGQPQH
TRBV27,TRBJ1-1,ASSLSAQGNTEAF
TRBV19,TRBJ2-5,ASSRGSYHQETQY
TRBV19,TRBJ1-6,ASSAGEGYGSPLH
TRBV13,TRBJ1-5,ASSFQGGRQPQH
TRBV10-3,TRBJ1-3,ATQTAFGNTIY
TRBV4-1,TRBJ1-5,ASSQDSSWPQH
TRBV28,TRBJ2-7,ASSPPPRPREQY